A selection of T cell receptor beta chains follows, all from one sample in a study of CD8 T cells in ankylosing spondylitis. Using its own MiXCR run on the 5' RACE reads, TCRdb lists one record per CDR3 protein. The table records 40,000 to 55,000 distinct CDR3 sequences, 6.5% to 9% of them present only once. Sequenced material: blood, either unsorted or a sorted T cell fraction (not recorded which). All receptors come from a female donor with ankylosing spondylitis or in good health (not recorded which). CDR3s include the opening cysteine and the closing phenylalanine or tryptophan. A D gene is named only where the DNA matches it firmly. Clone size, where shown, is once, few, many, or a class for clones that have expanded.

>.|TRBJ2-3|.|TRBV27
CASSAIGRVSTDTQYF
TGTGCCAGCAGCGCGATAGGCAGGGTGAGCACAGATACGCAGTATTTT
>few|TRBJ1-1|TRBD1|TRBV11-1
CASSFRRSGGTGLLNTEAFF
TGTGCCAGCAGCTTCAGGCGATCGGGTGGGACAGGCCTTCTGAACACTGAAGCTTTCTTT
>many|TRBJ2-1|TRBD1|TRBV5-1
CASSLGQGRNEQFF
TGCGCCAGCAGCTTGGGACAGGGAAGAAATGAGCAGTTCTTC
>many|TRBJ2-3|.|TRBV5-1
CASSPLLGSTDTQYF
TGCGCCAGCAGCCCGCTTTTGGGAAGCACAGATACGCAGTATTTT
>many|TRBJ2-7|.|TRBV2
CASSEASSSIPYEQYF
TGTGCCAGCAGTGAAGCTTCCAGCTCTATCCCCTACGAGCAGTACTTC
>.|TRBJ2-1|TRBD2|TRBV11-2
CASSPQNPGLAAYNEQFF
TGTGCCAGCAGCCCCCAAAATCCGGGACTAGCGGCTTACAATGAGCAGTTCTTC
>many|TRBJ1-1|.|TRBV20-1
CSARFAAGSMNTEAFF
TGCAGTGCTAGGTTTGCGGCAGGTTCAATGAACACTGAAGCTTTCTTT
>many|TRBJ2-3|TRBD2|TRBV20-1
CSARQIAGLLQSTDTQYF
TGCAGTGCTAGGCAGATAGCGGGGCTCCTCCAAAGCACAGATACGCAGTATTTT
>many|TRBJ2-3|.|TRBV28
CASKDGGARDTQYF
TGTGCCAGCAAAGATGGGGGGGCCAGGGATACGCAGTATTTT
>.|TRBJ2-7|.|TRBV7-2
CASSLDTAATYEQYF
TGTGCCAGCAGCTTAGATACAGCAGCCACCTACGAGCAGTACTTC
>many|TRBJ2-3|.|TRBV4-2
CASSQAISWGDGQYF
TGTGCCAGCAGCCAAGCAATATCTTGGGGAGATGGGCAGTATTTT
>.|TRBJ2-3|TRBD1|TRBV29-1
CSVMGGQGTDTQYF
TGCAGCGTGATGGGGGGACAGGGGACAGATACGCAGTATTTT
>many|TRBJ2-7|TRBD1|TRBV5-1
CASSLTTGALYEQYF
TGCGCCAGCAGCTTGACCACAGGGGCCCTCTACGAGCAGTACTTC
>many|TRBJ2-3|.|TRBV2
CASSPDSSTDTQYF
TGTGCCAGCAGCCCGGACTCTAGCACAGATACGCAGTATTTT
>many|TRBJ2-7|TRBD1|TRBV6-5
CASSPTGTGSADRQTKTYEQYF
TGTGCCAGCAGTCCGACCGGGACAGGGAGTGCGGATCGCCAAACAAAAACCTACGAGCAGTACTTC
>.|TRBJ2-7|.|TRBV6-5
CASRGLYEQYF
TGTGCCAGCAGAGGGCTATACGAGCAGTACTTC
>few|TRBJ1-3|.|TRBV3-1
CASSQDLSGNTIYF
TGTGCCAGCAGCCAGGATCTATCTGGAAACACCATATATTTT
>many|TRBJ2-3|TRBD2|TRBV2
CASLAGAHGADTQYF
TGTGCCAGCCTAGCGGGGGCCCATGGGGCAGATACGCAGTATTTT
>many|TRBJ2-2|.|TRBV6-5
CASSYKPGRVGTGELFF
TGTGCCAGCAGTTACAAGCCAGGGCGGGTAGGCACCGGGGAGCTGTTTTTT
>many|TRBJ1-4|.|TRBV29-1
CSVVGTPGEKLFF
TGCAGCGTTGTCGGGACCCCTGGGGAAAAACTGTTTTTT
>many|TRBJ2-5|TRBD2|TRBV12-3/TRBV12-4
CASSFHTLRTSKGETQYF
TGTGCCAGCAGTTTTCATACCCTCCGGACTAGTAAGGGGGAGACCCAGTACTTC
>few|TRBJ2-2|TRBD1|TRBV5-1
CASTVDRTNTGELFF
TGCGCCAGCACAGTGGACAGGACGAACACCGGGGAGCTGTTTTTT
>.|TRBJ2-1|TRBD2|TRBV7-2
CASSLAWRGGNEQFF
TGTGCCAGCAGCTTAGCTTGGCGGGGGGGCAATGAGCAGTTCTTC
>.|TRBJ1-2|TRBD1|TRBV7-2
CASSLGQGLSYGYTF
TGTGCCAGCAGCTTAGGACAGGGCCTCTCCTATGGCTACACCTTC
>many|TRBJ2-3|TRBD1|TRBV5-1
CASLRGPSRTDTQYF
TGCGCCAGCCTAAGGGGGCCTAGTAGGACAGATACGCAGTATTTT
>.|TRBJ2-1|TRBD2|TRBV28
CASSGRGGSYNEQFF
TGTGCCAGCAGTGGCCGGGGGGGATCCTACAATGAGCAGTTCTTC
>.|TRBJ1-6|.|TRBV25-1
CASSRATNSPLHF
TGTGCCAGCAGCAGGGCTACCAATTCACCCCTCCACTTT
>many|TRBJ1-5|TRBD1|TRBV5-1
CASSRDSGGQPQHF
TGCGCCAGCAGCCGGGACAGCGGTGGCCAGCCCCAGCATTTT
>many|TRBJ2-7|TRBD1|TRBV12-5
CASGPGQDSYEQYF
TGTGCTAGTGGCCCGGGACAGGACTCCTACGAGCAGTACTTC
>many|TRBJ2-5|TRBD1|TRBV12-3/TRBV12-4
CASNRDRQETQYF
TGTGCCAGCAACCGGGACAGACAAGAGACCCAGTACTTC
>many|TRBJ2-1|.|TRBV5-6
CASSFPGVSSSYNEQFF
TGTGCCAGCAGCTTCCCCGGAGTAAGTAGCTCCTACAATGAGCAGTTCTTC
>.|TRBJ1-1|.|TRBV28
CASSSRLYAEAFF
TGTGCCAGCAGTTCGAGACTCTACGCTGAAGCTTTCTTT
>many|TRBJ1-2|.|TRBV30
CAWSRDAYGYTF
TGTGCCTGGAGTCGGGACGCGTATGGCTACACCTTC
>many|TRBJ2-5|TRBD2|TRBV12-3/TRBV12-4
CASRPNSGGAETQYF
TGTGCCAGCAGACCAAATAGCGGGGGGGCGGAGACCCAGTACTTC
>few|TRBJ1-2|.|TRBV7-2
CASSLARAEYGYTF
TGTGCCAGCAGCTTAGCGAGGGCAGAGTATGGCTACACCTTC
>.|TRBJ1-2|.|TRBV4-1
CASSQESGRVYGYTF
TGCGCCAGCAGCCAAGAGTCGGGGCGCGTCTATGGCTACACCTTC
>many|TRBJ2-1|.|TRBV6-5
CASSDRSNEQFF
TGTGCCAGCAGTGACAGGTCAAATGAGCAGTTCTTC
>few|TRBJ2-1|TRBD2|TRBV24-1
CATSVAEHRDSTLAGDPNEQFF
TGTGCCACCAGTGTAGCCGAGCACCGGGACAGTACCCTAGCGGGGGACCCCAATGAGCAGTTCTTC
>many|TRBJ1-6|.|TRBV10-3
CAITEGRNSPLHF
TGTGCCATCACCGAGGGGAGGAATTCACCCCTCCACTTT
>many|TRBJ1-2|.|TRBV5-5
CASSLSGGGYTF
TGTGCCAGCAGCTTGTCCGGCGGCGGCTACACCTTC
>many|TRBJ2-3|.|TRBV20-1
CSAKRGGGDTQYF
TGCAGTGCAAAAAGGGGGGGAGGCGATACGCAGTATTTT
>many|TRBJ1-2|.|TRBV20-1
CSATPRPEGYGYTF
TGCAGTGCCACTCCACGGCCTGAGGGCTATGGCTACACCTTC
>few|TRBJ1-1|.|TRBV7-9
CASRGYVSNTEAFF
TGTGCCAGCAGGGGATACGTCTCGAACACTGAAGCTTTCTTT
>many|TRBJ2-1|TRBD2|TRBV12-3/TRBV12-4
CASSLAGLLYNEQFF
TGTGCCAGCAGTTTAGCGGGACTACTTTACAATGAGCAGTTCTTC
>few|TRBJ1-1|TRBD1|TRBV7-2
CASSGRQGALNTEAFF
TGTGCCAGCAGCGGTCGACAGGGGGCTTTGAACACTGAAGCTTTCTTT
>many|TRBJ2-3|TRBD2|TRBV5-1
CASSIPLAGVTDTQYF
TGCGCCAGCAGCATACCACTAGCGGGGGTCACAGATACGCAGTATTTT
>many|TRBJ1-2|.|TRBV29-1
CSANPGQPDGYTF
TGCAGCGCTAACCCTGGACAGCCAGATGGCTACACCTTC
>many|TRBJ2-7|.|TRBV5-6
CASTSTDVSYEQYF
TGTGCCAGCACCTCGACGGACGTCTCCTACGAGCAGTACTTC
>.|TRBJ2-1|.|TRBV3-1
CATCQVPPQGSVGNEQFF
TGTGCCACCTGCCAAGTCCCTCCACAGGGCTCTGTCGGCAATGAGCAGTTCTTC
>.|TRBJ2-1|TRBD2|TRBV5-1
CASTSGGAVNEQFF
TGCGCCAGCACGAGCGGGGGGGCCGTCAATGAGCAGTTCTTC
>hyperexpanded|TRBJ1-2|.|TRBV12-3/TRBV12-4
CASSGYENYGYTF
TGTGCCAGCTCTGGGTACGAAAACTATGGCTACACCTTC
>many|TRBJ2-3|TRBD2|TRBV6-2/TRBV6-3
CASSHRPLAGKDTQYF
TGTGCCAGCAGCCACCGCCCACTAGCGGGGAAGGATACGCAGTATTTT
>many|TRBJ1-6|TRBD1|TRBV11-2
CASSLYMRQGSPLHF
TGTGCCAGCAGCTTATACATGAGACAGGGTTCACCCCTCCACTTT
>many|TRBJ2-3|TRBD2|TRBV5-1
CASSYKTSSSADTQYF
TGCGCCAGCAGCTATAAGACTAGCTCTTCAGCAGATACGCAGTATTTT
>many|TRBJ2-2|.|TRBV12-3/TRBV12-4
CASSFAGLVVGELFF
TGTGCCAGCAGTTTCGCGGGGTTGGTCGTCGGGGAGCTGTTTTTT
>many|TRBJ2-2|.|TRBV18
CASTGRIDAGELFF
TGTGCCAGCACAGGGAGAATTGACGCCGGGGAGCTGTTTTTT